Below are 3 T cell receptor beta chains sequenced from a single sample in a study of blood T cell repertoires in COVID-19. The protocol was immunoSEQ multiplex PCR, while the TCRdb copy is restricted to in-frame clones and leaves out a portion. The data show approximately 49,000 clones, 88% seen once. The specimen was peripheral blood. These receptors were taken from a man aged 45-65 years with active COVID-19.

The chain has TRBV5-1 and TRBJ2-1, with 9 bases identical to TRBD2. V dropped 4 bases and J dropped 3; count of bases not matched to a gene: 5. Germline V gives CDR1 SGHRS, CDR2 YFSETQ. CDR3 length equals 15 residues. The CDR3 coding sequence is TGCGCCAGCAGCAAGAGCGGGGGGAACTACAATGAGCAGTTCTTC. This codes for CASSKSGGNYNEQFF.

The chain joins TRBV5-6 to TRBJ2-1; D uncertain. From germline, CDR1 is SGHDT and CDR2 YYEEEE. V lost 0 bases, J lost 5 bases, and 12 bases lay in between. The CDR3 consists of 15 residues. The CDR3 DNA reads as TGTGCCAGCAGCTTGGGATTCCGTGCGAACAATGAGCAGTTCTTC. It yields the protein CASSLGFRANNEQFF.

V is TRBV7-2 and J is TRBJ1-6; D is possibly TRBD1 (6 bases). Germline V gives CDR1 SGHTA, CDR2 FQGNSA. The CDR3 loop spans 14 amino acids. V lost 6 bases and J lost 4, with 10 bases in between. DNA of the CDR3: TGTGCCAGCAGATCAACAGGGTATAATTCACCCCTCCACTTT. Its protein is CASRSTGYNSPLHF.